This T cell receptor (beta chain) comes out of a study of T cells in localized non-small cell lung cancer. The length of the CDR3 is 14 residues. Germline trimming cut 3 bases from V and 1 base from J; bases unmatched to any gene: 0. The V gene's germline CDR1 is SGHNT and CDR2 YENEEA. Findings of the study overall: Adjacent lung held a median around 58 of the top 100 tumor clones.

Profiled with immunoSEQ multiplex PCR; TCRdb holds only in-frame clones, not every one. The sample has over a thousand clones; over 20% are singletons. This clone was recorded a few times. Its target is unknown. Atypia-free adjacent lung was sampled at least 2 cm beyond the tumor margin. The material sequenced was normal lung tissue next to the tumor, taken before any cancer treatment. The clonotype was recovered from a man aged 40-75 years with stage III squamous cell lung carcinoma. The chain couples TRBV11-3 to TRBJ1-2; 9 bases fit TRBD1. This chain's CDR3 is CASSLDRGNYGYTF. The CDR3 DNA sequence: TGTGCCAGCAGCTTGGACAGGGGTAACTATGGCTACACCTTC. The complete variable domain, with remaining parts taken from reference TRBV11-3 and TRBJ1-2, reads EAGVVQSPRYKIIEKKQPVAFWCNPISGHNTLYWYLQNLGQGPELLIRYENEEAVDDSQLPKDRFSAERLKGVDSTLKIQPAELGDSAVYLCASSLDRGNYGYTFGSGTRLTVV.